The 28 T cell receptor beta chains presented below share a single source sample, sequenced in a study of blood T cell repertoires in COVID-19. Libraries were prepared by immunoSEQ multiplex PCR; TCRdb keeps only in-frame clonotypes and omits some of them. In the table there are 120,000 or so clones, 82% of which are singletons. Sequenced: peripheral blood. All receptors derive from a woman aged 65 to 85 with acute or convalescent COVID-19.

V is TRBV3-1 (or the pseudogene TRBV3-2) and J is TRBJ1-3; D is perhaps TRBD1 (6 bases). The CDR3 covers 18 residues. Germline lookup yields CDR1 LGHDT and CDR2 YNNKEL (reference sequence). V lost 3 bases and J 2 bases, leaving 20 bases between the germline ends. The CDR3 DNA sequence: TGTGCCAGCAGCCATGGCCTCCTGACAGGCGCTCCTGGAAACACCATATATTTT. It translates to CASSHGLLTGAPGNTIYF.

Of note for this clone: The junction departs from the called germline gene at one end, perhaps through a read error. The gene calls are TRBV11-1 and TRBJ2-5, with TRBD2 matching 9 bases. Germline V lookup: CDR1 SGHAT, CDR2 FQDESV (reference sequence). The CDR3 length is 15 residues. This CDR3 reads CASTLGGLAEETQYF. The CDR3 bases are TGTGCCAGCACCTTAGGGGGACTAGCAGAGGAGACCCAGTACTTC.

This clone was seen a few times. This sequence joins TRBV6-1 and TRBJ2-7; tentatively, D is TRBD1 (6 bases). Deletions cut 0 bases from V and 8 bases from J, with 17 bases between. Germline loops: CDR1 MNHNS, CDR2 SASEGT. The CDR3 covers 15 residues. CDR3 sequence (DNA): TGTGCCAGCAGTGAAGCAGGGGGATCCCTACAGCAGCAGTACGTC. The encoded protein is CASSEAGGSLQQQYV.

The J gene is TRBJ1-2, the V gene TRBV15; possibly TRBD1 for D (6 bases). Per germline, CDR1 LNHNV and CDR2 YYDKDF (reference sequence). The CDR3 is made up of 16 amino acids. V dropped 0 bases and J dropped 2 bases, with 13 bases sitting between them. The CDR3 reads CATSRDLRGWNYGYTF. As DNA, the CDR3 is TGTGCCACCAGCAGAGATCTCAGGGGCTGGAACTATGGCTACACCTTC.

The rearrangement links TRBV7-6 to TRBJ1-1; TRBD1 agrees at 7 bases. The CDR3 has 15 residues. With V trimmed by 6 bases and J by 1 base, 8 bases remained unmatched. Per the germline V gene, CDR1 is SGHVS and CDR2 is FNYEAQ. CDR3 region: CASSIAGTANTEAFF. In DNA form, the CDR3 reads TGTGCCAGCAGTATTGCCGGGACAGCGAACACTGAAGCTTTCTTT.

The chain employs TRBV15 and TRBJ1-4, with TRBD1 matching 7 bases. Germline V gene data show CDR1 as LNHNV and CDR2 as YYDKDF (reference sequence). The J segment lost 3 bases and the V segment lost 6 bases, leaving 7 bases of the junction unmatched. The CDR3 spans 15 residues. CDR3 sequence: CATSRDGTANEKLFF. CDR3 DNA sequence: TGTGCCACCAGTAGGGACGGGACAGCTAATGAAAAACTGTTTTTT.

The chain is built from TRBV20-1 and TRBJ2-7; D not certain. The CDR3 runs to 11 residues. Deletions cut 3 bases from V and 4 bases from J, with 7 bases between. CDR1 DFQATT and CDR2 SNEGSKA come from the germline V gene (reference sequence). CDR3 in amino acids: CSARSGYEQYV. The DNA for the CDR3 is TGCAGTGCTAGGTCAGGATACGAGCAGTACGTC.

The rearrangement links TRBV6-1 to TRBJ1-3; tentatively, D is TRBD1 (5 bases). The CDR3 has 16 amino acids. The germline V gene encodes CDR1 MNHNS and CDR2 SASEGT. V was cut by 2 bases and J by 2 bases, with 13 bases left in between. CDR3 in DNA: TGTGCCAGCAGTGAATTTGGGACGGGGGCTGGAAACACCATATATTTT. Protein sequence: CASSEFGTGAGNTIYF.

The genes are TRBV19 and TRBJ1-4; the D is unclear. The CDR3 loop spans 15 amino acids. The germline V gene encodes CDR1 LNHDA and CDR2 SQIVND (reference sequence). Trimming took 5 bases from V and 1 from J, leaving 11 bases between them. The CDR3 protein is CASSRRSGTNEKLFF. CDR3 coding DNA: TGTGCCAGTAGTCGCCGGTCGGGAACTAATGAAAAACTGTTTTTT.

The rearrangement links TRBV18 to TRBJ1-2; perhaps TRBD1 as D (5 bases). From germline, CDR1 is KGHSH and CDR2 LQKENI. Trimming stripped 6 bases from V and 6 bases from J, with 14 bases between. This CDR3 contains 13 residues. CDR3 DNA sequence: TGTGCCAGCTCTCGGGGAGGGGTGGATGGCTACACCTTC. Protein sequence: CASSRGGVDGYTF.

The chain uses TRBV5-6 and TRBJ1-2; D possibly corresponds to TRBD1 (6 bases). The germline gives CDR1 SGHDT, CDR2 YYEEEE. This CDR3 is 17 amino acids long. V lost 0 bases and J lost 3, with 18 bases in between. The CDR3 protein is CASSLEQGKNMDYGYTF. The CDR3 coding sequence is TGTGCCAGCAGCTTGGAACAGGGAAAAAATATGGACTATGGCTACACCTTC.

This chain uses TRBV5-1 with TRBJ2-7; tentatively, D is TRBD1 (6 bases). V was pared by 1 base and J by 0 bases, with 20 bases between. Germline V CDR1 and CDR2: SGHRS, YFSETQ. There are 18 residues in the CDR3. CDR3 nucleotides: TGCGCCAGCAGCTTGTACCCGCTAAATACAGGGAGCTCCTACGAGCAGTACTTC. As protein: CASSLYPLNTGSSYEQYF.

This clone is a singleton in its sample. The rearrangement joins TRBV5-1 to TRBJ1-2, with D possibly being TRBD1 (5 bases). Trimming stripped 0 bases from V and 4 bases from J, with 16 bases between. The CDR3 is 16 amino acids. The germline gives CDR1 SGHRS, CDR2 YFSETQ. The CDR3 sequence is CASSLALERGGYGYTF. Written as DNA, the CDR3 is TGCGCCAGCAGCTTGGCGTTGGAAAGGGGAGGCTATGGCTACACCTTC.

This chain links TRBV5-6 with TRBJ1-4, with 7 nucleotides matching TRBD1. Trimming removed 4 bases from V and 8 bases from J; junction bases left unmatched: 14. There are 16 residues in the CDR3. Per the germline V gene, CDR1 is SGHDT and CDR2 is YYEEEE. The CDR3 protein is CASSPTGRERGEKLFF. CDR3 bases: TGTGCCAGCAGCCCGACAGGGAGAGAGAGAGGGGAAAAACTGTTTTTT. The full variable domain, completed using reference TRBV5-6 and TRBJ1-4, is DAGVTQSPTHLIKTRGQQVTLRCSPKSGHDTVSWYQQALGQGPQFIFQYYEEEERQRGNFPDRFSGHQFPNYSSELNVNALLLGDSALYLCASSPTGRERGEKLFFGSGTQLSVL.

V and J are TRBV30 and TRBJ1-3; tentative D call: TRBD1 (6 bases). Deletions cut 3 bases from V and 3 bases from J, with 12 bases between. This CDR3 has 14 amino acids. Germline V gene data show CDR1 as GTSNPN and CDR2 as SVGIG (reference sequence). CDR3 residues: CAWRNRASGNTIYF. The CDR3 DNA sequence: TGTGCCTGGAGGAACAGGGCCAGTGGAAACACCATATATTTT.

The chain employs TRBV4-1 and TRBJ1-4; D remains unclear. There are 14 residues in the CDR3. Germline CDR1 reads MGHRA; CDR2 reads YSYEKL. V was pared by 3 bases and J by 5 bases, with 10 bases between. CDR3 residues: CASSQRSLNEKLFF. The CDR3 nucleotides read TGCGCCAGCAGCCAGAGGAGTCTAAATGAAAAACTGTTTTTT.

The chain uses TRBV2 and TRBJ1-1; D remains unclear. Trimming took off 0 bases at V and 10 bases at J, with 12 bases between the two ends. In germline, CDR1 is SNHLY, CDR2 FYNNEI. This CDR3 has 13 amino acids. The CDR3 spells CASSEARVLGAFF. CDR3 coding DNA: TGTGCCAGCAGTGAAGCGAGGGTTCTTGGAGCTTTCTTT.

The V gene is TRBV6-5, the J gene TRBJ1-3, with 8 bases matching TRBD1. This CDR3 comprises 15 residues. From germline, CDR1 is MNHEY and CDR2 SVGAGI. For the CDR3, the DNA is TGTGTCACAAAAGCAGGGGGCCACTCTGGAAACACCATATATTTT. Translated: CVTKAGGHSGNTIYF.

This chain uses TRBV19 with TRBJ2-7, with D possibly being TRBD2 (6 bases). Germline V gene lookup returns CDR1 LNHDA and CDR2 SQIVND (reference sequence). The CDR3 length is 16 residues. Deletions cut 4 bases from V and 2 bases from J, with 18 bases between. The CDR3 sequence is CASSRRSGGSAYEQYF. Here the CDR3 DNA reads TGTGCCAGTAGTAGGCGTAGTGGGGGGTCCGCCTACGAGCAGTACTTC. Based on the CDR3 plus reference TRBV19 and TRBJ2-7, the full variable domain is DGGITQSPKYLFRKEGQNVTLSCEQNLNHDAMYWYRQDPGQGLRLIYYSQIVNDFQKGDIAEGYSVSREKKESFPLTVTSAQKNPTAFYLCASSRRSGGSAYEQYFGPGTRLTVT.

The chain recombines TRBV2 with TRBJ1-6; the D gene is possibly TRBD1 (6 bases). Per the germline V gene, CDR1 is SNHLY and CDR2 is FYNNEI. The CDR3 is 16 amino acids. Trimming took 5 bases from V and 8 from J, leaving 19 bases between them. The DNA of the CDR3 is TGTGCCAGCAGTAAATCGACAGGAAGGAAGGATTCACCCCTCCACTTT. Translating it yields CASSKSTGRKDSPLHF.

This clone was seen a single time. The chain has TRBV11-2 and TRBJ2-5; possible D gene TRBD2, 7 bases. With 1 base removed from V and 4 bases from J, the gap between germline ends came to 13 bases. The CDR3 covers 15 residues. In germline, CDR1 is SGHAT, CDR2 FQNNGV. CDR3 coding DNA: TGTGCCAGCAGCTTAGGGACTAGGGGGGCAGAGACCCAGTACTTC. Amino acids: CASSLGTRGAETQYF. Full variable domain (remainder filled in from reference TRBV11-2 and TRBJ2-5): EAGVAQSPRYKIIEKRQSVAFWCNPISGHATLYWYQQILGQGPKLLIQFQNNGVVDDSQLPKDRFSAERLKGVDSTLKIQPAKLEDSAVYLCASSLGTRGAETQYFGPGTRLLVL.

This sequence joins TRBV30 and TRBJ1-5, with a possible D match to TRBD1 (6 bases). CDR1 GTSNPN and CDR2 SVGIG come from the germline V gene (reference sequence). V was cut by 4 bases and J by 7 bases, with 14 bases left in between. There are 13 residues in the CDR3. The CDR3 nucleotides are TGTGCCTGGACCCGAGACAGGAACCAGCCCCAGCATTTT. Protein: CAWTRDRNQPQHF.

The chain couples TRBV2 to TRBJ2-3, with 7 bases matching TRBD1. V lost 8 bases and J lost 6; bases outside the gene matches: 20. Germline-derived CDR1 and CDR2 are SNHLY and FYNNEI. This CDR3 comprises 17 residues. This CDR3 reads CASYLYTGAHRRDTQYF. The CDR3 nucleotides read TGTGCCAGCTATCTGTACACAGGGGCCCATCGGCGGGATACGCAGTATTTT. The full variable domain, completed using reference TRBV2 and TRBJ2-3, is EPEVTQTPSHQVTQMGQEVILRCVPISNHLYFYWYRQILGQKVEFLVSFYNNEISEKSEIFDDQFSVERPDGSNFTLKIRSTKLEDSAMYFCASYLYTGAHRRDTQYFGPGTRLTVL.

CDR3 sequence reads: CASSYGGQPQHF. The CDR3, as DNA: TGTGCCAGCAGTTACGGGGGTCAGCCCCAGCATTTT. This chain joins TRBV3-1 (or the pseudogene TRBV3-2) and TRBJ1-5; D possibly corresponds to TRBD1 (5 bases). Trimming removed 6 bases at V and 6 bases at J, with 9 bases between. The V gene's germline CDR1 is LGHDT and CDR2 YNNKEL (reference sequence). CDR3 length equals 12 residues.

In DNA, the CDR3 is TGTGCCAGCAGTTACCCCGGGGGGCGACAGCCCCAGCATTTT. Protein product: CASSYPGGRQPQHF. The chain has TRBV6-2 or TRBV6-3 and TRBJ1-5, with D perhaps matching TRBD1 (6 bases). V shed 2 bases and J shed 7 bases, with 12 bases lying between them. The CDR3 is 14 amino acids. Germline assignment: CDR1 MNHEY and CDR2 SVGEGT.

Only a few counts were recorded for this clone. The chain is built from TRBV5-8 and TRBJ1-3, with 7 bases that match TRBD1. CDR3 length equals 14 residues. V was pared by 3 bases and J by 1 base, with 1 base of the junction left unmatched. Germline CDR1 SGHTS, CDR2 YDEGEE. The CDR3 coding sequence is TGTGCCAGCAGCTCCAGGGGGTCTGGAAACACCATATATTTT. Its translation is CASSSRGSGNTIYF. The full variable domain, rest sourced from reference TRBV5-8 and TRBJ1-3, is EAGVTQSPTHLIKTRGQQATLRCSPISGHTSVYWYQQALGLGLQFLLWYDEGEERNRGNFPPRFSGRQFPNYSSELNVNALELEDSALYLCASSSRGSGNTIYFGEGSWLTVV.

CDR3 loop: CASSYTGDPSYNEQFF. CDR3 coding DNA: TGTGCCAGCAGCTACACGGGGGACCCCTCCTACAATGAGCAGTTCTTC. The chain employs TRBV7-2 and TRBJ2-1, with D tentatively TRBD2 (6 bases). The CDR3 is 16 amino acids. In germline, CDR1 is SGHTA, CDR2 FQGNSA. V lost 4 bases, J lost 0 bases, and 13 bases lay in between.

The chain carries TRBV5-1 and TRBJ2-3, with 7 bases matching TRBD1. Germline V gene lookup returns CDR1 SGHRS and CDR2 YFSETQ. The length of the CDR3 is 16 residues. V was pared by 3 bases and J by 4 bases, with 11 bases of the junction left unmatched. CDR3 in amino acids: CASSSPSLTGSDTQYF. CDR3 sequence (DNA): TGCGCCAGCAGCTCGCCCAGCTTGACAGGGTCAGATACGCAGTATTTT.